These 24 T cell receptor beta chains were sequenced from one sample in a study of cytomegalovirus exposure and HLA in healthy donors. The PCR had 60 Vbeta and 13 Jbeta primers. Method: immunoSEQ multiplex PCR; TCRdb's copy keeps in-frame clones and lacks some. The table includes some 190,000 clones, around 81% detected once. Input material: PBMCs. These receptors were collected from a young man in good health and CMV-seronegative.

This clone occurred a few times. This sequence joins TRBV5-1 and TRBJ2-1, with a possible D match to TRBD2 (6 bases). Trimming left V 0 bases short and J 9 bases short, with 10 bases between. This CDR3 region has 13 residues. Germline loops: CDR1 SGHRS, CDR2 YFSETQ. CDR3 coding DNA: TGCGCCAGCAGCTTGGCCCCCGGGGGTGAGCAGTTCTTC. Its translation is CASSLAPGGEQFF.

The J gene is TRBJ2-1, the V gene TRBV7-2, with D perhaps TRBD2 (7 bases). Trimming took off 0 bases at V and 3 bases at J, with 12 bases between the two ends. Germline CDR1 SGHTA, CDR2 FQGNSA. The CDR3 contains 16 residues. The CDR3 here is CASSLAGAGVYNEQFF. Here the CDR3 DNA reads TGTGCCAGCAGCTTAGCGGGGGCGGGGGTCTACAATGAGCAGTTCTTC.

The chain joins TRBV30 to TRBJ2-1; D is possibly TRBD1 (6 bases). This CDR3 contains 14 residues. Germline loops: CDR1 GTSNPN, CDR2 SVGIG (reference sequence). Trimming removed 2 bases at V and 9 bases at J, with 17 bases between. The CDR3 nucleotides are TGTGCCTGGAGTTTAGGGGACACCTTCGCTGAGCAGTTCTTC. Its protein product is CAWSLGDTFAEQFF.

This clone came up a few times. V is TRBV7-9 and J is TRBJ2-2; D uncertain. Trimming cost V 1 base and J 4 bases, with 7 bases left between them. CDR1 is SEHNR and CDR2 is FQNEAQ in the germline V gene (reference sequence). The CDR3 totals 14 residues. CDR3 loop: CASSLVTATGELFF. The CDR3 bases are TGTGCCAGCAGCTTAGTTACAGCCACCGGGGAGCTGTTTTTT.

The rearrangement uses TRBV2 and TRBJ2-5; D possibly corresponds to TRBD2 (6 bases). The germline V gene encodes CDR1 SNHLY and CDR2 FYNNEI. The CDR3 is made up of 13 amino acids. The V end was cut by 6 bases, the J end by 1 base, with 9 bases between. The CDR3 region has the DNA TGTGCCAGCAGCAGGGACTTCCAAGAGACCCAGTACTTC. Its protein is CASSRDFQETQYF.

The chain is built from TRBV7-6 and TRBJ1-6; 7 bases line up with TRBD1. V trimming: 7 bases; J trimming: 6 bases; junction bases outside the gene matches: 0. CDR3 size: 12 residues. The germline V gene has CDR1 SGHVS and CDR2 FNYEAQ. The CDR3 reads CASKGANSPLHF. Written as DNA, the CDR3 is TGTGCCAGCAAGGGGGCTAATTCACCCCTCCACTTT. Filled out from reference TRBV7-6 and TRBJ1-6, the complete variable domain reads GAGVSQSPRYKVTKRGQDVALRCDPISGHVSLYWYRQALGQGPEFLTYFNYEAQQDKSGLPNDRFSAERPEGSISTLTIQRTEQRDSAMYRCASKGANSPLHFGNGTRLTVT.

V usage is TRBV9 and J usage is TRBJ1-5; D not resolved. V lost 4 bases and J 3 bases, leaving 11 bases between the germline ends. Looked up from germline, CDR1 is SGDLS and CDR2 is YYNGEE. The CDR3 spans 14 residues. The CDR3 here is CASSSSHTNQPQHF. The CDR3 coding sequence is TGTGCCAGCAGCTCTAGCCACACCAATCAGCCCCAGCATTTT.

CDR3 DNA: TGTGCCAGCAGCTCCCTGCCCCGCCGACCGGGAGGGTACAATGAGCAGTTCTTC. Encoded protein: CASSSLPRRPGGYNEQFF. This chain uses TRBV7-6 with TRBJ2-1; TRBD2 matches at 8 bases. The V segment lost 4 bases and the J segment 4 bases; nucleotides outside the gene matches: 15. This CDR3 has 18 residues. Germline V gene data show CDR1 as SGHVS and CDR2 as FNYEAQ.

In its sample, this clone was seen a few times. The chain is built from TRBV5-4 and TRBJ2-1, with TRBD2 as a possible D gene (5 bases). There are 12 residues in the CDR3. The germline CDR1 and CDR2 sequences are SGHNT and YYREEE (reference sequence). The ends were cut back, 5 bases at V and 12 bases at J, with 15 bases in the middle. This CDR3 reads CASSPLDSPQFF. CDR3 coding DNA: TGTGCCAGCAGTCCACTAGACTCACCGCAGTTCTTC. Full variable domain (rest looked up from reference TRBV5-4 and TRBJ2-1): ETGVTQSPTHLIKTRGQQVTLRCSSQSGHNTVSWYQQALGQGPQFIFQYYREEENGRGNFPPRFSGLQFPNYSSELNVNALELDDSALYLCASSPLDSPQFFGPGTRLTVL.

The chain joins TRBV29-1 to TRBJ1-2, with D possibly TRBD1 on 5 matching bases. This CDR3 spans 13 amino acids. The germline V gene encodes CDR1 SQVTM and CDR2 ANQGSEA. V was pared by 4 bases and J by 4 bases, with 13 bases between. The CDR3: CSVAGHLSYGYTF. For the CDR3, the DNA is TGCAGCGTTGCAGGGCATCTTAGCTATGGCTACACCTTC.

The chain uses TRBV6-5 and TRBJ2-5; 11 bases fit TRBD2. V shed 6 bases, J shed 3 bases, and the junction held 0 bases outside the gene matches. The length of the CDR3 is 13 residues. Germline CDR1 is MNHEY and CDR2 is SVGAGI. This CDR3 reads CASRLAGEETQYF. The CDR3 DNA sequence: TGTGCCAGCAGACTAGCGGGGGAAGAGACCCAGTACTTC.

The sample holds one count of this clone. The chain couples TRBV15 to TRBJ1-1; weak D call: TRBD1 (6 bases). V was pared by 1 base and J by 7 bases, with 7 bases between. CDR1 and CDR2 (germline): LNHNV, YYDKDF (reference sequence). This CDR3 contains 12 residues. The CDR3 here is CATSRGTVEAFF. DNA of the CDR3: TGTGCCACCAGCAGAGGGACAGTTGAAGCTTTCTTT.

The CDR3 is CASSVEWTSGDTGELFF. CDR3 bases: TGTGCCAGCAGCGTAGAATGGACTAGCGGAGACACCGGGGAGCTGTTTTTT. The V gene is TRBV9, the J gene TRBJ2-2; the match to TRBD2 covers 10 bases. The germline V gene encodes CDR1 SGDLS and CDR2 YYNGEE. V lost 0 bases, J lost 3 bases, and 5 bases stayed unmatched. CDR3 length: 17 amino acids. The whole variable domain, filled in from reference TRBV9 and TRBJ2-2, reads DSGVTQTPKHLITATGQRVTLRCSPRSGDLSVYWYQQSLDQGLQFLIQYYNGEERAKGNILERFSAQQFPDLHSELNLSSLELGDSALYFCASSVEWTSGDTGELFFGEGSRLTVL.

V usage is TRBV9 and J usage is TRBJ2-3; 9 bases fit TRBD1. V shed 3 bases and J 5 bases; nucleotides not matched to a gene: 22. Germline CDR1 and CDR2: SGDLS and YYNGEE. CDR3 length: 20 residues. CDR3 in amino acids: CASSALGYLGPGQGGDTQYF. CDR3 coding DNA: TGTGCCAGCAGCGCCCTCGGTTATCTCGGTCCGGGACAGGGTGGAGATACGCAGTATTTT.

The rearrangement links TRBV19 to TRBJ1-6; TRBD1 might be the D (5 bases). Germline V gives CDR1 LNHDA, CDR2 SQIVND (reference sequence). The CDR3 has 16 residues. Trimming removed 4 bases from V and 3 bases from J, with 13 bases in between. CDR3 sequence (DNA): TGTGCCAGTAGTACGTCGACAGAACTCTATAATTCACCCCTCCACTTT. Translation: CASSTSTELYNSPLHF.

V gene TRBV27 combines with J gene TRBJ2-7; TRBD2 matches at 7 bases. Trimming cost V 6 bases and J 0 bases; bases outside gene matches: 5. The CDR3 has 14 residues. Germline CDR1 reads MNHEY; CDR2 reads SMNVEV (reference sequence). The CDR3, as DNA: TGTGCCAGCAGGGGGAGGGCACACTCCTACGAGCAGTACTTC. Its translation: CASRGRAHSYEQYF.

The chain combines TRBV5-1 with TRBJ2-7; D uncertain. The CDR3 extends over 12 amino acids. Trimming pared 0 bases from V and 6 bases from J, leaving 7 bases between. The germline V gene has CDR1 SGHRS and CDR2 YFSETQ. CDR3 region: CASSLAAGEQYF. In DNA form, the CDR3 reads TGCGCCAGCAGCTTGGCGGCAGGCGAGCAGTACTTC.

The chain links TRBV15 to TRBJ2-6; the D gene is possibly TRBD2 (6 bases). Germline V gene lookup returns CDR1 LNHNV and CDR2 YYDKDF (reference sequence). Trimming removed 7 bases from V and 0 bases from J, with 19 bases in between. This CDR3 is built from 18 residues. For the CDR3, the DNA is TGTGCCACCAATTCCGGGAGCACCGGTCTCTCTGGGGCCAACGTCCTGACTTTC. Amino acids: CATNSGSTGLSGANVLTF.

CDR3 bases: TGTGCCAGCAGTTTATATGGGGGGGGATACGAGCAGTACTTC. Translation: CASSLYGGGYEQYF. The genes are TRBV27 and TRBJ2-7, with 7 positions matching TRBD2. From germline, CDR1 is MNHEY and CDR2 SMNVEV (reference sequence). This CDR3 region has 14 residues. V trimming: 1 base; J trimming: 4 bases; junction bases outside the gene matches: 4.

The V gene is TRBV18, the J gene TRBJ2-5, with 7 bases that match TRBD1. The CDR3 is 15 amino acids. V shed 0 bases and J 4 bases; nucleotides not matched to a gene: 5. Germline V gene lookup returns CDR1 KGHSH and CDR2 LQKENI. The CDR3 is CASSPPVGGGETQYF. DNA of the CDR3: TGTGCCAGCTCACCACCGGTAGGGGGCGGAGAGACCCAGTACTTC.

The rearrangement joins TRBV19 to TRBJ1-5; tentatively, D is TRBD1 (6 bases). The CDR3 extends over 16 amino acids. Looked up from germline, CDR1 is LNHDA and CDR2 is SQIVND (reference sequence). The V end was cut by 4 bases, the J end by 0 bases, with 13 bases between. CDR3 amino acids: CASSTSGTLSNQPQHF. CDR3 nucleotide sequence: TGTGCCAGTAGTACCTCCGGGACACTTAGCAATCAGCCCCAGCATTTT.

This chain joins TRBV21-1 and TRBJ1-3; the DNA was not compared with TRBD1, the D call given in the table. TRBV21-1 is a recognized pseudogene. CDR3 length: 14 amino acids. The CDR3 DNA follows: TGTGCCAGCAGCAACCAGGGTAAAGGAAACACCATATATTTT. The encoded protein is CASSNQGKGNTIYF.

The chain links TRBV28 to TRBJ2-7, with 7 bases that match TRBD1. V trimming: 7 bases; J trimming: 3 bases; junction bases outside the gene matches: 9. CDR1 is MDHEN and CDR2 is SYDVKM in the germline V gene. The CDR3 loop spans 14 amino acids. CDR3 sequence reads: CASNQQGPDYEQYF. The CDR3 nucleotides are TGTGCCAGCAACCAACAGGGGCCAGACTACGAGCAGTACTTC.

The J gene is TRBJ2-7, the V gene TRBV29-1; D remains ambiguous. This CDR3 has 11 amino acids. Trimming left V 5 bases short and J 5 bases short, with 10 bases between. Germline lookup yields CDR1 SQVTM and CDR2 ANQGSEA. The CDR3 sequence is CSVRGTDEQYF. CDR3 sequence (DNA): TGCAGCGTTAGAGGAACCGACGAGCAGTACTTC.